A single sample gave rise to the 27 T cell receptor beta chains below, sequenced in a study of T cells in tuberculosis. Using immunoSEQ multiplex PCR, the repertoire was profiled, and TCRdb retains in-frame clones only, with some absent. Counted here are some 31,000 clones, approximately 89% occurring once; the ten biggest clones make up nearly 2.5%. Documented time point: new active TB diagnosis, blood taken before or within 7 days of starting treatment. Here the sequenced sample was PBMCs, taken at tuberculosis diagnosis. The receptors derive from an adult with tuberculosis.

The rearrangement links TRBV15 to TRBJ1-3; the D is unclear. This CDR3 comprises 14 residues. The germline CDR1 and CDR2 sequences are LNHNV and YYDKDF (reference sequence). V lost 9 bases, J lost 2 bases, and 14 bases lay in between. The CDR3: CATRTSATGNTIYF. The CDR3 coding sequence is TGTGCCACAAGGACTTCAGCAACTGGAAACACCATATATTTT.

The chain employs TRBV5-5 and TRBJ1-2; D is uncertain. CDR1 and CDR2 from the germline V gene are SGHKS and YYEKEE (reference sequence). This CDR3 has 16 amino acids. Between the trimmed V and J ends, which lost 0 bases and 0 bases, there was a span of 12 bases. CDR3 sequence reads: CASSLAETVTNYGYTF. CDR3 sequence (DNA): TGTGCCAGCAGCTTGGCCGAAACAGTAACTAACTATGGCTACACCTTC.

The chain has TRBV7-2 and TRBJ1-3; no clear D. This CDR3 spans 14 amino acids. Between the trimmed V and J ends, which lost 4 bases and 4 bases, there was a span of 11 bases. From germline, CDR1 is SGHTA and CDR2 FQGNSA. CDR3 amino acids: CASSSSARGNTIYF. The CDR3 DNA is TGTGCCAGCAGCTCTTCCGCCAGGGGAAACACCATATATTTT. The full variable domain, its missing parts supplied by reference TRBV7-2 and TRBJ1-3, is GAGVSQSPSNKVTEKGKDVELRCDPISGHTALYWYRQSLGQGLEFLIYFQGNSAPDKSGLPSDRFSAERTGGSVSTLTIQRTQQEDSAVYLCASSSSARGNTIYFGEGSWLTVV.

The table lists this clone with a count of one. The CDR3 sequence: CASGQQGVGDNEQFF. In DNA form, the CDR3 reads TGTGCTAGTGGACAACAGGGGGTAGGAGACAATGAGCAGTTCTTC. The chain carries TRBV12-5 and TRBJ2-1, with 8 nucleotides matching TRBD1. J lost 5 bases, V lost 6 bases, and 9 bases had no gene match. This CDR3 has 15 amino acids. Germline assignment: CDR1 LGHNT and CDR2 FRNRAP. The full variable domain, with the rest looked up from reference TRBV12-5 and TRBJ2-1, is DARVTQTPRHKVTEMGQEVTMRCQPILGHNTVFWYRQTMMQGLELLAYFRNRAPLDDSGMPKDRFSAEMPDATLATLKIQPSEPRDSAVYFCASGQQGVGDNEQFFGPGTRLTVL.

The V call is TRBV30, the J call TRBJ1-1; 9 bases align to TRBD1. The CDR3 runs to 12 residues. In germline, CDR1 is GTSNPN, CDR2 SVGIG (reference sequence). Losses at the gene ends were 4 bases for V and 5 bases for J; bases not matched to a gene: 2. CDR3 bases: TGTGCCTGGAACAGGGGGCGAACTGAAGCTTTCTTT. This sequence encodes CAWNRGRTEAFF.

This clone came up once. V is TRBV6-5 and J is TRBJ1-4; tentative D call: TRBD1 (6 bases). The CDR3 covers 14 residues. V was clipped by 7 bases and J by 8 bases, with 17 bases between them. Germline V CDR1 and CDR2: MNHEY, SVGAGI. CDR3 sequence (DNA): TGTGCCAGCAACAAACAGGGAGGGCAAGAAAAACTGTTTTTT. Its protein is CASNKQGGQEKLFF.

The chain has TRBV5-1 and TRBJ1-2; 7 bases agree with TRBD1. The CDR3 is made up of 18 amino acids. The germline V gene encodes CDR1 SGHRS and CDR2 YFSETQ. V dropped 5 bases and J dropped 6; count of bases not matched to a gene: 22. As DNA, the CDR3 is TGCGCCAGCAGAGATTATTTCCGTCAGAGAAGGGGGCCGGATGGCTACACCTTC. Protein sequence: CASRDYFRQRRGPDGYTF.

The chain joins TRBV2 to TRBJ2-1, with 10 bases matching TRBD2. Germline V lookup: CDR1 SNHLY, CDR2 FYNNEI. The CDR3 sequence is 16 residues long. V shed 8 bases and J 0 bases; nucleotides not matched to a gene: 7. CDR3 loop: CASGERGGSSYNEQFF. In DNA, the CDR3 is TGTGCCAGCGGCGAGCGGGGGGGAAGCTCCTACAATGAGCAGTTCTTC.

This clone has only one observation. The chain recombines TRBV19 with TRBJ1-6, with a possible D match to TRBD1 (5 bases). CDR1 and CDR2 (germline): LNHDA, SQIVND (reference sequence). Between the trimmed V and J ends, which lost 3 bases and 5 bases, there was a span of 14 bases. The CDR3 spans 16 residues. This CDR3 is CASSIIVGGHNSPLHF. DNA of the CDR3: TGTGCCAGTAGTATCATCGTCGGGGGACATAATTCACCCCTCCACTTT.

The genes are TRBV28 and TRBJ1-2; 8 bases agree with TRBD1. Germline-derived CDR1 and CDR2 are MDHEN and SYDVKM. CDR3 length: 16 residues. After removal of 4 bases from V and 4 bases from J, the junction contained 11 bases not matched to a gene. This CDR3 is CASSSPRGQAGYGYTF. Written as DNA, the CDR3 is TGTGCCAGCAGTTCCCCCCGGGGACAGGCAGGCTATGGCTACACCTTC.

The chain combines TRBV2 with TRBJ2-3; tentative D call: TRBD1 (6 bases). V lost 5 bases, J lost 3 bases, and 15 bases lay in between. This CDR3 spans 15 amino acids. CDR1 and CDR2 from the germline V gene are SNHLY and FYNNEI. The CDR3 here is CASSPNYRETDTQYF. DNA of the CDR3: TGTGCCAGCAGTCCCAACTACAGGGAAACAGATACGCAGTATTTT.

This clone was picked up a small number of times. V and J are TRBV19 and TRBJ1-6, with D possibly matching TRBD1 (5 bases). Trimming removed 3 bases from V and 9 bases from J, with 24 bases in between. From germline, CDR1 is LNHDA and CDR2 SQIVND (reference sequence). The CDR3 has 18 residues. In nucleotides, the CDR3 is TGTGCCAGTAGTATTACTGCCCCCGAGAGCGGGGACGGTTCACCCCTCCACTTT. Its protein is CASSITAPESGDGSPLHF.

The chain uses TRBV5-4 and TRBJ2-1; 7 bases agree with TRBD1. The CDR3 consists of 18 residues. J lost 5 bases, V lost 0 bases, and 14 bases had no gene match. The germline V gene encodes CDR1 SGHNT and CDR2 YYREEE (reference sequence). CDR3 loop: CASSLGVLQGRRHNEQFF. Here the CDR3 DNA reads TGTGCCAGCAGCTTGGGGGTCCTACAGGGGCGTCGCCACAATGAGCAGTTCTTC.

The chain joins TRBV4-1 to TRBJ1-4; 9 nucleotides match TRBD1. The CDR3 is 16 residues long. The V gene's germline CDR1 is MGHRA and CDR2 YSYEKL. The V gene end was trimmed by 4 bases and the J gene end by 5 bases; junction bases not matched to a gene: 8. The CDR3 bases are TGCGCCAGCAGCCTCGTCTCGGGACAGGGAAATGAAAAACTGTTTTTT. Amino acid sequence: CASSLVSGQGNEKLFF.

This sequence joins TRBV10-3 and TRBJ1-4; D gene uncertain. Germline CDR1 reads ENHRY; CDR2 reads SYGVKD. This CDR3 has 13 residues. The V end was cut by 0 bases, the J end by 8 bases, with 7 bases between. The CDR3 spells CAISESGGEKLFF. Written as DNA, the CDR3 is TGTGCCATCAGTGAGTCGGGAGGCGAAAAACTGTTTTTT.

V usage is TRBV6-4 and J usage is TRBJ2-3; 11 bases line up with TRBD2. There are 16 residues in the CDR3. V lost 4 bases, J lost 2 bases, and 5 bases stayed unmatched. Germline CDR1 reads MRHNA; CDR2 reads SNTAGT. The CDR3 region is CASSGLAGGPTDTQYF. The CDR3 bases are TGTGCCAGCAGTGGATTAGCGGGGGGGCCCACAGATACGCAGTATTTT.

This clone came up once. V is TRBV19 and J is TRBJ2-2; D gene ambiguous. CDR1 is LNHDA, CDR2 SQIVND, per germline (reference sequence). Trimming pared 9 bases from V and 2 bases from J, leaving 7 bases between. The CDR3 loop spans 12 amino acids. As DNA, the CDR3 is TGTGCCAGCACAGATAACACCGGGGAGCTGTTTTTT. Translation: CASTDNTGELFF.

This chain joins TRBV2 and TRBJ2-1; 11 nucleotides agree with TRBD2. This CDR3 contains 16 residues. The germline V gene has CDR1 SNHLY and CDR2 FYNNEI. V lost 8 bases to trimming and J lost 3 bases; unmatched junction nucleotides: 9. CDR3 sequence reads: CASLMGLAVYYNEQFF. The CDR3, as DNA: TGTGCCAGCCTGATGGGACTAGCGGTTTACTACAATGAGCAGTTCTTC.

The V and J genes are TRBV7-3 and TRBJ2-2; D is undetermined. This CDR3 is 13 amino acids long. The V and J ends lost 5 bases and 3 bases respectively, with 7 bases between them. Germline CDR1 and CDR2: SGHTA and FQGTGA. This CDR3 reads CASSNGYTGELFF. The CDR3 region has the DNA TGTGCCAGCAGCAACGGTTACACCGGGGAGCTGTTTTTT.

This clone was detected only a few times. V gene TRBV5-1 combines with J gene TRBJ2-7; 7 bases are a match to TRBD1. The CDR3 sequence is 14 residues long. V shed 2 bases, J shed 1 base, and the junction held 3 bases outside the gene matches. Germline values: CDR1 SGHRS, CDR2 YFSETQ. The CDR3 DNA is TGCGCCAGCAGCTTCTCGACAGGGTCCTACGAGCAGTACGTC. It translates to CASSFSTGSYEQYV.

This rearrangement joins TRBV11-1 to TRBJ1-1; D is possibly TRBD1 (5 bases). The CDR3 sequence is 13 residues long. The ends were cut back, 3 bases at V and 3 bases at J, with 8 bases in the middle. CDR1 and CDR2 from the germline V gene are SGHAT and FQDESV (reference sequence). This chain's CDR3 is CASSFDRDTEAFF. CDR3 in DNA: TGTGCCAGCAGCTTCGACAGAGACACTGAAGCTTTCTTT.

The genes are TRBV7-8 and TRBJ1-4; 8 bases line up with TRBD1. The germline V gene encodes CDR1 SGHVS and CDR2 FQNEAQ. Losses at the gene ends were 6 bases for V and 2 bases for J; bases not matched to a gene: 8. This CDR3 is 16 amino acids long. The CDR3 loop is CASSQGAGNTNEKLFF. In DNA form, the CDR3 reads TGTGCCAGCAGTCAGGGGGCAGGCAATACTAATGAAAAACTGTTTTTT.

This clone occurred once. V usage is TRBV7-2 and J usage is TRBJ2-5; maybe TRBD2 (5 bases). The CDR3 totals 14 residues. The germline CDR1 and CDR2 sequences are SGHTA and FQGNSA. V was pared by 5 bases and J by 4 bases, with 14 bases between. Here the CDR3 reads CASSAGLGPETQYF. Here the CDR3 DNA reads TGTGCCAGCAGCGCCGGACTTGGGCCAGAGACCCAGTACTTC.

CDR3: CASSEDEGSHNEQFF. The CDR3 DNA sequence: TGTGCCAGCAGTGAAGATGAGGGATCCCACAATGAGCAGTTCTTC. The J gene is TRBJ2-1, the V gene TRBV6-1; D perhaps matches TRBD2 (5 bases). The germline V and J ends were trimmed by 1 base and 5 bases, with 12 bases remaining between them. The CDR3 contains 15 residues. Germline values: CDR1 MNHNS, CDR2 SASEGT.

The V and J genes are TRBV27 and TRBJ1-4; D gene ambiguous. The CDR3 extends over 13 amino acids. V was pared by 6 bases and J by 6 bases, with 11 bases between. Per germline, CDR1 MNHEY and CDR2 SMNVEV (reference sequence). The CDR3 DNA follows: TGTGCCAGCAGCCTCGGGAGATATGAAAAACTGTTTTTT. Protein: CASSLGRYEKLFF.

Here the CDR3 reads CASSGPGLTKEPEAFF. The CDR3 coding sequence is TGTGCCAGCAGTGGGCCGGGACTTACAAAGGAGCCAGAAGCTTTCTTT. V is TRBV6-1 and J is TRBJ1-1; weak D call: TRBD1 (5 bases). Germline V gene data show CDR1 as MNHNS and CDR2 as SASEGT. The CDR3 runs 16 residues. The V and J ends lost 4 bases and 8 bases respectively, with 23 bases between them.

This clone was observed once. The gene calls are TRBV4-3 and TRBJ2-7; D unresolved. Germline CDR1 is LGHNA and CDR2 is YSLEER. The CDR3 extends over 15 amino acids. Trimming removed 0 bases from V and 4 bases from J, with 13 bases in between. As DNA, the CDR3 is TGCGCCAGCAGCCAAGATCAAGGCAGGTCGTACGAGCAGTACTTC. The encoded protein is CASSQDQGRSYEQYF.